This record looks at one T cell receptor (beta chain) sequence and its context. The CDR3 has 13 residues. Trimming removed 6 bases at V and 5 bases at J, with 11 bases between. The source of the sample is a study of blood T cell repertoires in COVID-19. Study as a whole: Samples taken during acute and convalescent COVID-19 were collected in the United States, Italy and Spain. Sample material is recorded as cDNA or gDNA derived from T cells, B-cell-depleted T cells, or PBMCs.

Authors' data handling: By means of reference gene primer amplification, nucleated cell counts were estimated. Generated by immunoSEQ multiplex PCR, the TCRdb table keeps only in-frame clones and is missing some. The V and J calls and clone size are taken from that table; D and trimming were inferred from the DNA. The table records roughly 74,000 clones, just over 85% of them present only once. V usage is TRBV12-3 or TRBV12-4 and J usage is TRBJ1-5; no reliable D call. The specimen was peripheral blood. This TCR derives from an elderly woman with active or convalescent COVID-19. The CDR3 DNA follows: TGTGCCAGCAGCCGACGCCTAGATCAGCCCCAGCATTTT. It translates to CASSRRLDQPQHF.